Following are 22 T cell receptor beta chains from one sample sequenced in a study of vaccination and CD4 T cells after COVID-19. The assay that was used to sequence DNA from cultured CD4+ T cells was the Oncomine TCR Beta short-read assay. TCRdb reanalysed the PCR reads using MiXCR and keeps one entry per CDR3 protein. Counted here are more than 20,000 distinct CDR3 sequences, under 55% occurring once; the ten biggest clones make up roughly 7%. As for treatment: approximately nine-day PBMC culture with coronavirus spike peptide pools or control peptides (ViraFEST assay). Antigens of these TCRs are unknown. The sequencing sample was made of CD4+ T cells from blood, cultured in vitro. The receptors derive from a human donor who had recovered from COVID-19.

The chain employs TRBV28 and TRBJ2-2; the match to TRBD1 covers 9 bases. Germline CDR1 reads MDHEN; CDR2 reads SYDVKM. This CDR3 spans 16 amino acids. J gave up 1 base and V 6 bases, and 6 bases lay outside the gene matches. CDR3 sequence reads: CASSPGTGRNTGELFF. CDR3 bases: TGTGCCAGCAGCCCCGGGACAGGGAGGAACACCGGGGAGCTGTTTTTT.

J is TRBJ2-1 and V is TRBV12-3 or TRBV12-4, with D possibly called TRBD1 or TRBD2 (5 bases each). The V end lost 3 bases, the J end lost 1 base, and 10 bases lay between the germline ends. The CDR3 is 15 residues long. The DNA for the CDR3 is TGTGCCAGCAGTTTCCGGGACGTTTCCTACAATGAGCAGTTCTTC. Protein sequence: CASSFRDVSYNEQFF.

The rearrangement joins TRBV10-3 to TRBJ2-3; D not certain. The germline CDR1 and CDR2 sequences are ENHRY and SYGVKD. V gave up 6 bases and J gave up 1 base, with 2 bases separating them. The CDR3 covers 11 residues. Written as DNA, the CDR3 is TGTGCCATCAGCGGCACAGATACGCAGTATTTT. Its translation: CAISGTDTQYF.

This chain joins TRBV24-1 and TRBJ2-1; 10 bases align to TRBD2. V was clipped by 1 base and J by 5 bases; unmatched bases: 7. Germline CDR1 reads KGHDR; CDR2 reads SFDVKD. This CDR3 is 17 amino acids long. The CDR3 here is CATSDFDLAGGHNEQFF. The CDR3, as DNA: TGTGCCACCAGTGATTTCGACTTAGCGGGGGGCCACAATGAGCAGTTCTTC.

This chain links TRBV11-3 with TRBJ2-7; D is tentatively TRBD1 or TRBD2 (5 bases each). Germline V gene lookup returns CDR1 SGHNT and CDR2 YENEEA. The CDR3 extends over 15 amino acids. Trimming took 1 base from V and 6 from J, leaving 16 bases between them. In DNA form, the CDR3 reads TGTGCCAGCAGCTTAGGTTTGGGACGGGCTTCCGAGCAGTACTTC. Its protein product is CASSLGLGRASEQYF.

There are a few counts of this clonotype. The V gene is TRBV6-2 or TRBV6-3, the J gene TRBJ2-7; D gene uncertain. Trimming pared 5 bases from V and 0 bases from J, leaving 5 bases between. The length of the CDR3 is 12 residues. Germline loops: CDR1 MNHEY, CDR2 SVGEGT. This CDR3 is CASSQSSYEQYF. CDR3 bases: TGTGCCAGCAGTCAAAGCTCCTACGAGCAGTACTTC.

This clonotype was picked up a small number of times. This chain joins TRBV6-1 and TRBJ2-5; 10 bases fit TRBD2. The CDR3 spans 14 residues. The V and J ends lost 5 bases and 2 bases, in that order; junction bases with no gene match: 2. Germline loops: CDR1 MNHNS, CDR2 SASEGT. The CDR3 DNA sequence: TGTGCCAGCAGTCAGGGACTAGCGCAAGAGACCCAGTACTTC. This codes for CASSQGLAQETQYF.

This clonotype has more than one count but fewer than ten. DNA for the CDR3: TGCAGTGCTAGAGCAGACAGGGGCTACGAGCAGTACTTC. It is translated as CSARADRGYEQYF. The chain employs TRBV20-1 and TRBJ2-7, with 8 bases matching TRBD1. The CDR3 spans 13 residues. Germline lookup yields CDR1 DFQATT and CDR2 SNEGSKA (reference sequence). Trimming took 1 base from V and 3 from J; bases not matched to a gene: 2.

J is TRBJ2-6 and V is TRBV5-4; D possibly matches TRBD1 or TRBD2 (5 bases each). Germline V gene sequence: CDR1 SGHNT, CDR2 YYREEE (reference sequence). V was trimmed by 2 bases and J by 2 bases, leaving 8 bases between them. The CDR3 covers 15 residues. The CDR3 spells CASSFGGAGANVLTF. CDR3 DNA sequence: TGTGCCAGCAGCTTTGGGGGTGCTGGGGCCAACGTCCTGACTTTC.

This rearrangement joins TRBV5-1 to TRBJ2-2, with a tentative D call TRBD1 (6 bases). Trimming removed 2 bases at V and 3 bases at J, with 11 bases between. The length of the CDR3 is 15 residues. The germline V gene has CDR1 SGHRS and CDR2 YFSETQ. The CDR3 here is CASSFTRGYTGELFF. The CDR3 DNA follows: TGCGCCAGCAGCTTTACAAGGGGGTACACCGGGGAGCTGTTTTTT.

The chain links TRBV28 to TRBJ2-7; D remains ambiguous. Germline CDR1 is MDHEN and CDR2 is SYDVKM. V was shortened by 3 bases and J by 0 bases, with 6 bases between the two germline ends. This CDR3 is built from 13 residues. CDR3 residues: CASSLTNSYEQYF. As DNA, the CDR3 is TGTGCCAGCAGTTTGACAAACTCCTACGAGCAGTACTTC. The variable domain in full, with the rest retrieved from reference TRBV28 and TRBJ2-7, is DVKVTQSSRYLVKRTGEKVFLECVQDMDHENMFWYRQDPGLGLRLIYFSYDVKMKEKGDIPEGYSVSREKKERFSLILESASTNQTSMYLCASSLTNSYEQYFGPGTRLTVT.

This clonotype was seen a few times. J is TRBJ2-7 and V is TRBV6-1, with a tentative D call TRBD1 (7 bases). Germline V gene data show CDR1 as MNHNS and CDR2 as SASEGT. The CDR3 is 15 residues long. V was pared by 7 bases and J by 4 bases, with 20 bases between. The DNA of the CDR3 is TGTGCCAGCATCACCGGCGGGACAGACTCTTACGAGCAGTACTTC. Its translation is CASITGGTDSYEQYF.

The chain employs TRBV12-3 or TRBV12-4 and TRBJ1-5, with 8 bases aligning to TRBD1. Germline trimming cut 6 bases from V and 5 bases from J; bases unmatched to any gene: 3. The CDR3 sequence is 13 residues long. CDR3 region: CASSQDRDQPQHF. The DNA for the CDR3 is TGTGCCAGCAGCCAGGACAGGGATCAGCCCCAGCATTTT.

This clonotype was counted between two and nine times. The V and J genes are TRBV15 and TRBJ1-3; unclear D gene. The CDR3 is 16 amino acids. Germline CDR1 is LNHNV and CDR2 is YYDKDF (reference sequence). Deletions cut 3 bases from V and 0 bases from J, with 12 bases between. The CDR3 here is CATSSHSSFSGNTIYF. The CDR3 coding sequence is TGTGCCACCAGCAGCCACAGTTCGTTCTCTGGAAACACCATATATTTT.

This clonotype was recorded a few times. The rearrangement joins TRBV19 to TRBJ1-1; no definite D call. This CDR3 spans 14 amino acids. Germline loops: CDR1 LNHDA, CDR2 SQIVND (reference sequence). Trimming cost V 5 bases and J 3 bases, with 13 bases left between them. DNA of the CDR3: TGTGCCAGTAGTGGATGGGGAAGCCACACTGAAGCTTTCTTT. Amino acids: CASSGWGSHTEAFF.

V and J are TRBV7-2 and TRBJ1-5; D unclear. This CDR3 spans 13 amino acids. Germline V CDR1 and CDR2: SGHTA, FQGNSA. V lost 5 bases and J 0 bases, leaving 5 bases between the germline ends. Written as DNA, the CDR3 is TGTGCCAGCAGCAAGGGTAGCAATCAGCCCCAGCATTTT. Its translation: CASSKGSNQPQHF.

The chain is built from TRBV7-3 and TRBJ1-5, with TRBD1 as a possible D gene (5 bases). Trimming stripped 3 bases from V and 2 bases from J, with 8 bases between. The CDR3 is 14 residues long. Germline loops: CDR1 SGHTA, CDR2 FQGTGA. For the CDR3, the DNA is TGTGCCAGCAGCTTGGGGGATGGCAATCAGCCCCAGCATTTT. It translates to CASSLGDGNQPQHF.

The chain has TRBV27 and TRBJ2-7; D gene ambiguous. Germline V gene data show CDR1 as MNHEY and CDR2 as SMNVEV (reference sequence). The CDR3 has 15 amino acids. The ends were cut back, 6 bases at V and 3 bases at J, with 18 bases in the middle. The CDR3 is CASSLWPQSGYEQYF. In DNA, the CDR3 is TGTGCCAGCAGCCTCTGGCCCCAGAGTGGCTACGAGCAGTACTTC.

This clonotype has a handful of counts. This chain connects TRBV5-1 to TRBJ2-5; D not resolved. The CDR3 consists of 13 residues. Trimming left V 8 bases short and J 3 bases short, with 14 bases between. Looked up from germline, CDR1 is SGHRS and CDR2 is YFSETQ. The CDR3 is CARPIDGEETQYF. In nucleotides, the CDR3 is TGCGCCAGACCGATCGACGGAGAAGAGACCCAGTACTTC.

This clonotype came up a few times. The V gene is TRBV6-1, the J gene TRBJ2-3, with 7 bases identical to TRBD2. The V gene end was trimmed by 8 bases and the J gene end by 6 bases; junction bases not matched to a gene: 14. The CDR3 covers 15 residues. Looked up from germline, CDR1 is MNHNS and CDR2 is SASEGT. The CDR3 DNA follows: TGTGCCAGCGGGACCGGGACTATGAGGAAGGATACGCAGTATTTT. Translating gives CASGTGTMRKDTQYF.

This clonotype showed up just a few times. The rearrangement joins TRBV7-2 to TRBJ2-7; D gene ambiguous. Per germline, CDR1 SGHTA and CDR2 FQGNSA. The CDR3 is 13 residues long. Trimming removed 5 bases at V and 3 bases at J, with 11 bases between. CDR3 sequence: CASSLTRIYEQYF. The CDR3 DNA reads as TGTGCCAGCAGCCTCACCCGGATCTACGAGCAGTACTTC.

This clonotype was counted only a few times. This chain uses TRBV15 with TRBJ2-5; no firm D call. V was clipped by 0 bases and J by 3 bases, with 8 bases between them. The CDR3 totals 14 residues. CDR1 and CDR2 (germline): LNHNV, YYDKDF (reference sequence). The CDR3 is CATSRDLGEETQYF. In DNA form, the CDR3 reads TGTGCCACCAGCAGAGATTTGGGCGAAGAGACCCAGTACTTC.